This TCR beta chain comes out of a study of cytomegalovirus exposure and HLA in healthy donors. PCR used 60 Vbeta primers and 13 Jbeta primers. The protocol was immunoSEQ multiplex PCR, while the TCRdb copy is restricted to in-frame clones and leaves out a portion. Of 80,000 to 95,000 clones detected, 75% to 85% appear once; the ten largest clones hold 14% to 15%. V gave up 0 bases and J gave up 6 bases; unmatched junction bases: 6. CDR1 and CDR2 (germline): LGHNA, YSLEER. The CDR3 is 16 amino acids. The sample holds one count of this clone. Source material: PBMCs. J is TRBJ2-3 and V is TRBV4-3, with 10 positions matching TRBD2. The clonotype was recovered from a woman in her thirties or forties in good health and CMV-seropositive. The CDR3 DNA sequence: TGCGCCAGCAGCCAAGATTTAGCGGGAGGTCGTGATACGCAGTATTTT. Residues: CASSQDLAGGRDTQYF.